Below, 27 T cell receptor beta chains from the same sample are listed, as sequenced in a study of blood T cell repertoires in COVID-19. Method: immunoSEQ multiplex PCR; TCRdb's copy keeps in-frame clones and lacks some. The table lists more than 300,000 clones, 70% to 90% of them singletons. Sequencing was done on a sample of PBMCs or T cells enriched from blood (not recorded which). All receptors come from a woman younger than 45 who had recovered from COVID-19.

This clone occurred a few times. This chain joins TRBV13 and TRBJ1-6, with TRBD1 identical over 11 bases. The CDR3 has 18 amino acids. Trimming at V came to 1 base and at J to 9 bases, leaving 11 bases not matched to a gene. CDR1 and CDR2 (germline): PRHDT, FYEKMQ (reference sequence). The CDR3 DNA sequence: TGTGCCAGCAGCTTAGTGGGACAGGGGGTGGTCGGGAGTTCACCCCTCCACTTT. Amino acid sequence: CASSLVGQGVVGSSPLHF.

V is TRBV11-2 and J is TRBJ2-4, with 9 bases aligning to TRBD2. V was clipped by 3 bases and J by 5 bases; unmatched bases: 5. Per germline, CDR1 SGHAT and CDR2 FQNNGV. CDR3 size: 15 residues. The chain's CDR3 is CASSLGGGAENIQYF. As DNA, the CDR3 is TGTGCCAGCAGCTTGGGCGGGGGGGCCGAAAACATTCAGTACTTC.

The chain uses TRBV19 and TRBJ2-7, with D tentatively TRBD1 (5 bases). The V gene's germline CDR1 is LNHDA and CDR2 SQIVND (reference sequence). V lost 5 bases and J 3 bases, leaving 14 bases between the germline ends. The CDR3 runs 14 residues. CDR3 in amino acids: CASSLTAVSYEQYF. The CDR3 DNA is TGTGCCAGTAGTCTGACAGCCGTAAGCTACGAGCAGTACTTC.

This rearrangement joins TRBV20-1 to TRBJ2-4; D gene unclear. This CDR3 is built from 10 residues. Germline V gives CDR1 DFQATT, CDR2 SNEGSKA (reference sequence). Trimming took off 6 bases at V and 8 bases at J, with 8 bases between the two ends. The CDR3 spells CSAELDIQYF. The CDR3 DNA sequence: TGCAGTGCAGAGCTAGACATTCAGTACTTC.

V usage is TRBV12-2 and J usage is TRBJ1-1; the D call of TRBD1 is as the table states it, not checked on the DNA. TRBV12-2 is a listed pseudogene. The CDR3 runs to 13 residues. The CDR3 bases are TGTGCAAGTCGCCCCCAGTGGAACACTGAAGCTTTCTTT. The encoded protein is CASRPQWNTEAFF.

V gene TRBV6-1 combines with J gene TRBJ2-7; 8 bases fit TRBD1. Trimming cost V 2 bases and J 3 bases; bases outside gene matches: 12. The CDR3 has 17 amino acids. Germline V gene data show CDR1 as MNHNS and CDR2 as SASEGT. DNA for the CDR3: TGTGCCAGCAGTGAACCTCAAGGGGCAGGGGGCAGCTACGAGCAGTACTTC. Translated: CASSEPQGAGGSYEQYF.

The chain couples TRBV19 to TRBJ1-5; D not resolved. The CDR3 is 15 residues long. V was clipped by 2 bases and J by 6 bases, with 14 bases between them. The germline CDR1 and CDR2 sequences are LNHDA and SQIVND (reference sequence). The CDR3, as DNA: TGTGCCAGTAGTATATTTGCCGGGGATAGTCAGCCCCAGCATTTT. It translates to CASSIFAGDSQPQHF.

The chain links TRBV5-1 to TRBJ1-3; the D gene is possibly TRBD1 (6 bases). Germline V CDR1 and CDR2: SGHRS, YFSETQ. The V end lost 2 bases, the J end lost 0 bases, and 12 bases lay between the germline ends. The CDR3 runs to 16 residues. CDR3 bases: TGCGCCAGCAGCTTCGGCCAGGGGTACTCTGGAAACACCATATATTTT. Its protein product is CASSFGQGYSGNTIYF.

This clone was observed once. This chain links TRBV6-5 with TRBJ1-2, with D perhaps TRBD1 (6 bases). Germline values: CDR1 MNHEY, CDR2 SVGAGI. The CDR3 length is 13 residues. Trimming cost V 6 bases and J 4 bases, with 12 bases left between them. The CDR3 loop reads CASRITGPYGYTF. The CDR3 DNA sequence: TGTGCCAGCAGGATAACAGGGCCCTATGGCTACACCTTC.

The CDR3 here is CASTPRYRSYNSPLHF. Written as DNA, the CDR3 is TGTGCCAGCACCCCGAGGTACCGCTCCTATAATTCACCCCTCCACTTT. This chain uses TRBV27 with TRBJ1-6, with no clear D. CDR1 MNHEY and CDR2 SMNVEV come from the germline V gene (reference sequence). V dropped 7 bases and J dropped 0 bases, with 13 bases sitting between them. This CDR3 has 16 amino acids.

The chain combines TRBV4-1 with TRBJ1-6; 10 nucleotides align to TRBD1. The V segment lost 6 bases and the J segment 9 bases; nucleotides outside the gene matches: 5. Germline V gene sequence: CDR1 MGHRA, CDR2 YSYEKL. CDR3 length: 14 amino acids. CDR3 sequence: CASRPDRGLSPLHF. CDR3 bases: TGCGCCAGCAGGCCCGACAGGGGGCTTTCACCCCTCCACTTT.

This clone is a singleton in its sample. V is TRBV5-4 and J is TRBJ2-1, with 8 bases lining up with TRBD1. The germline V gene has CDR1 SGHNT and CDR2 YYREEE (reference sequence). V lost 0 bases and J lost 5; bases outside the gene matches: 4. This CDR3 region has 15 residues. As DNA, the CDR3 is TGTGCCAGCAGCTTGGCGTCAGGGGGCCACAATGAGCAGTTCTTC. Its protein product is CASSLASGGHNEQFF.

V is TRBV5-1 and J is TRBJ2-3; 13 bases agree with TRBD2. V was clipped by 0 bases and J by 0 bases; unmatched bases: 1. Per the germline V gene, CDR1 is SGHRS and CDR2 is YFSETQ. The CDR3 is 17 amino acids. The CDR3 reads CASSLGLAGGSTDTQYF. The CDR3 DNA follows: TGCGCCAGCAGCTTGGGACTAGCGGGGGGCAGCACAGATACGCAGTATTTT.

This clone appeared a single time. The chain employs TRBV3-1 (or the pseudogene TRBV3-2) and TRBJ1-1, with D perhaps TRBD1 (6 bases). CDR3 length equals 14 residues. V was trimmed by 4 bases and J by 0 bases, leaving 9 bases between them. CDR1 and CDR2 from the germline V gene are LGHDT and YNNKEL (reference sequence). CDR3 DNA: TGTGCCAGCAGCCGGGGGCAGATGAACACTGAAGCTTTCTTT. Its protein is CASSRGQMNTEAFF.

The chain links TRBV2 to TRBJ2-1; TRBD2 matches at 8 bases. This CDR3 comprises 14 residues. V was pared by 8 bases and J by 9 bases, with 12 bases of the junction left unmatched. In germline, CDR1 is SNHLY, CDR2 FYNNEI. CDR3 nucleotides: TGTGCCAGCGGCGGGGGGTTAGCGAAGGGTGAGCAGTTCTTC. Translation: CASGGGLAKGEQFF. Supplemented by reference TRBV2 and TRBJ2-1, the full variable domain reads EPEVTQTPSHQVTQMGQEVILRCVPISNHLYFYWYRQILGQKVEFLVSFYNNEISEKSEIFDDQFSVERPDGSNFTLKIRSTKLEDSAMYFCASGGGLAKGEQFFGPGTRLTVL.

The chain combines TRBV27 with TRBJ1-4; TRBD1 is a possible D gene (6 bases). The CDR3 covers 14 residues. In germline, CDR1 is MNHEY, CDR2 SMNVEV (reference sequence). V was cut by 2 bases and J by 8 bases, with 12 bases left in between. This CDR3 is CASSLRGHWEKLFF. The CDR3 DNA sequence: TGTGCCAGCAGTTTACGGGGACATTGGGAAAAACTGTTTTTT.

J is TRBJ2-1 and V is TRBV30, with 13 positions matching TRBD2. The CDR3 loop spans 15 amino acids. From germline, CDR1 is GTSNPN and CDR2 SVGIG (reference sequence). With 2 bases clipped from V and 9 bases from J, the junction kept 7 bases outside the gene matches. Here the CDR3 reads CAWSNRLAGGSEQFF. CDR3 bases: TGTGCCTGGAGTAATCGACTAGCGGGGGGCAGTGAGCAGTTCTTC.

The gene calls are TRBV9 and TRBJ2-2; 9 nucleotides align to TRBD2. Trimming removed 4 bases from V and 7 bases from J; junction bases left unmatched: 11. The germline gives CDR1 SGDLS, CDR2 YYNGEE. The CDR3 length is 16 residues. The CDR3 DNA sequence: TGTGCCAGCAGCACCCCTCGCGGGGGGGCCTTCGGGGAGCTGTTTTTT. Translating it yields CASSTPRGGAFGELFF.

The CDR3 protein is CASRLAGDAYNEQFF. CDR3 bases: TGTGCCAGCAGATTAGCGGGGGACGCCTACAATGAGCAGTTCTTC. The chain is built from TRBV14 and TRBJ2-1, with 9 bases matching TRBD2. The CDR3 length is 15 residues. V shed 6 bases, J shed 2 bases, and the junction held 5 bases outside the gene matches. Per the germline V gene, CDR1 is SGHDN and CDR2 is FVKESK.

This chain connects TRBV21-1 to TRBJ2-7; the table names TRBD1, a call not compared with the DNA. TRBV21-1 is a listed pseudogene. This CDR3 is built from 14 residues. The CDR3 protein is CASSNGIDRVEQYF. The CDR3 DNA follows: TGTGCCAGCAGCAACGGGATAGACAGGGTCGAGCAGTACTTC.

The chain joins TRBV4-1 to TRBJ1-2; D may be TRBD1 (5 bases). The CDR3 totals 15 residues. Germline CDR1 and CDR2: MGHRA and YSYEKL. V shed 3 bases and J shed 3 bases, with 14 bases lying between them. CDR3 amino acids: CASSQGFRGDYGYTF. Here the CDR3 DNA reads TGCGCCAGCAGCCAGGGCTTCCGGGGGGACTATGGCTACACCTTC.

The V gene is TRBV5-1, the J gene TRBJ1-4, with 7 bases lining up with TRBD1. Germline CDR1 is SGHRS and CDR2 is YFSETQ. The CDR3 is 16 residues long. With V trimmed by 3 bases and J by 0 bases, 5 bases remained unmatched. In DNA form, the CDR3 reads TGCGCCAGCAGCTCGACAGGGCCCCCAACTAATGAAAAACTGTTTTTT. It encodes CASSSTGPPTNEKLFF.

J is TRBJ1-1 and V is TRBV4-3; 7 bases agree with TRBD1. Losses at the gene ends were 3 bases for V and 4 bases for J; bases not matched to a gene: 2. CDR1 is LGHNA, CDR2 YSLEER, per germline. The CDR3 spans 13 residues. The CDR3 here is CASSQTGFTEAFF. The DNA for the CDR3 is TGCGCCAGCAGCCAGACAGGGTTCACTGAAGCTTTCTTT.

The chain is built from TRBV11-2 and TRBJ2-7, with TRBD1 as a possible D gene (6 bases). Germline V gene sequence: CDR1 SGHAT, CDR2 FQNNGV. The CDR3 has 15 residues. V was cut by 3 bases and J by 7 bases, with 19 bases left in between. CDR3 loop: CASSLGAGDVGEQYF. The CDR3 DNA follows: TGTGCCAGCAGCTTGGGCGCAGGGGATGTCGGGGAGCAGTACTTC.

The chain employs TRBV6-5 and TRBJ1-5; 12 nucleotides align to TRBD1. Germline V gives CDR1 MNHEY, CDR2 SVGAGI. The J segment lost 4 bases and the V segment lost 5 bases, leaving 3 bases of the junction unmatched. The CDR3 extends over 15 amino acids. CDR3 sequence reads: CASSRGQGANQPQHF. CDR3 sequence (DNA): TGTGCCAGCAGTAGGGGACAGGGGGCGAATCAGCCCCAGCATTTT.

The chain links TRBV30 to TRBJ1-5; D gene uncertain. Germline V CDR1 and CDR2: GTSNPN, SVGIG (reference sequence). This CDR3 has 15 residues. Trimming shortened V by 0 bases and J by 8 bases, and 17 bases separated the two germline ends. The CDR3 DNA is TGTGCCTGGAGTGTCGGGTCTGGGTATCTGGAGCCCCAGCATTTT. Protein: CAWSVGSGYLEPQHF.

The chain uses TRBV11-3 and TRBJ1-4; D perhaps matches TRBD1 (5 bases). This CDR3 spans 13 amino acids. Germline CDR1 reads SGHNT; CDR2 reads YENEEA. The V gene lost 5 bases and the J gene lost 8 bases, with 12 bases spanning the gap. The CDR3 here is CASSDRAGEKLFF. CDR3 bases: TGTGCCAGCAGCGATAGGGCAGGGGAAAAACTGTTTTTT.